This T cell receptor (beta chain) was obtained from a study of T cell responses to AZD1222 COVID-19 vaccine. Study results and limitations: A rise in Spike-specific TCR breadth and depth followed two AZD1222 doses. Dominant CD4 TCR responses targeted spike regions 160-218 and 743-854. Clonal diversity may have been underestimated, and the donors were mostly white British, with more females than males.

As to this clone: No antigen is known for it.

Pooling covered second doses at about 4 or about 12 weeks. Trimming stripped 2 bases from V and 1 base from J, with 11 bases between. Germline V lookup: CDR1 SGHVS, CDR2 FQNEAQ. The CDR3 runs to 15 residues. Profiled with immunoSEQ multiplex PCR; TCRdb holds only in-frame clones, not every one. The sample lists tens of thousands of clones; roughly 91% were seen once. The chain links TRBV7-8 to TRBJ1-1, with D uncertain. Sequenced material: peripheral blood, taken 28 days after the second AZD1222 dose. This receptor was taken from an adult who received the AZD1222 COVID-19 vaccine. The CDR3 region is CASSLLRDGNTEAFF. CDR3 nucleotides: TGTGCCAGCAGCTTACTCCGCGACGGGAACACTGAAGCTTTCTTT.